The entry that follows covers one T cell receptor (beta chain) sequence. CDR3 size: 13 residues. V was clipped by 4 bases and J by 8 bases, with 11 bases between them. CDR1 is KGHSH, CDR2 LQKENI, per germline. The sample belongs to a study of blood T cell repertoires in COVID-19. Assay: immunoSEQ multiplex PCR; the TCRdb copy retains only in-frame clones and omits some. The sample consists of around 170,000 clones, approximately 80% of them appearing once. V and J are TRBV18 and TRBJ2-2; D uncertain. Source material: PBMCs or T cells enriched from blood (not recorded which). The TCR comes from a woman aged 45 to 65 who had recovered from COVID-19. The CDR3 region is CASSLRDSGELFF. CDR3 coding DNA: TGTGCCAGCTCACTCCGAGACTCGGGGGAGCTGTTTTTT.